This T cell receptor beta chain was captured by sequencing in a study of blood T cells in healthy people across ages (dated by TCRdb to between 2014 and 2017). Turning to the overall study: Template switching captured roughly one uniquely barcoded TCR beta cDNA molecule per two T cells in model experiments. To track age-related changes in TCR beta repertoire diversity, the study relied on deep sequencing normalized with unique cDNA molecular identifiers. The donors were split into four age groups: young (average about 15 years), middle-aged (about 40), aged (more than 60) and long-lived (about 74). To avoid experimental bias, donors of different ages were randomly spread across the sequencing lanes. Using the same blood draw, the study looked at two additional independent replicas of 1 million unique cDNA reads for two donors, one aged 18 to 30 and the other aged 80 or older.

The donors were under 40 Caucasian individuals from Russia, aged 6 to 90 years, who were systemically healthy. Approximately 9.3 milliliters of peripheral blood were drawn from each donor into EDTA-treated Vacutainer tubes. Ficoll-Paque density-gradient centrifugation was used to isolate PBMCs, with at least 7 million per sample. Total RNA, at least 6 micrograms per sample, was extracted from PBMCs with Trizol reagent. The percentages of naive CD45RAhigh/CD27high T cells were determined by flow cytometry on a PBMC aliquot from every donor. A note on this clonotype: Its antigen remains unidentified. Within one base of it there is no much larger clone, and no base qualities were kept.

Its CDR3 holds 16 amino acids, cysteine through phenylalanine. Of all the DNA, just the CDR3 is kept, 48 bases in frame from base 1. The germline V gene sets CDR1 to SGHTA and CDR2 to FQGNSA. The germline V and J ends show losses of 3 bases and 7 bases respectively, and no gene match explains 11 bases of the junction. Library preparation used 5' RACE. Instrument on record: Illumina HiSeq 2500. A second PCR of roughly 6 to 11 cycles was run with a J-beta primer mix and a sample-barcoded 5' primer. A template-switch 5' adaptor carrying 12 random nucleotides introduced a unique molecular identifier onto each TCR beta cDNA molecule. Each sample yielded at least 2.5 million CDR3-containing paired-end reads. The Mint cDNA synthesis kit, primed by a TRBC-specific oligonucleotide, was used to synthesize first-strand cDNA from all RNA. Following uracil-DNA glycosylase treatment, all cDNA underwent a first 18-cycle PCR with the universal primers M1SS and BC2_uni_R. Per the original workflow: Normalization of each sample was performed by random selection of 1 million high-quality reads, each carrying a distinct molecular identifier. Instead of being binned into consensus sequences, reads with shared molecular identifiers were discarded. MiTCR, set to a Q25 quality threshold and the strictest error-elimination algorithm, was used for CDR3 identification, clonotype clustering and error correction. A nonparametric unseen species model with Euler transformation was used to estimate a lower bound on total TCR beta diversity. The raw public reads went through TCRdb reprocessing: fastp at Q25, MiXCR clone calling, in-frame beta chains kept. All rows with the same CDR3 protein become a single entry with the most common DNA and genes. The V and J calls and clone size are TCRdb's, not the authors'. In all, the sample holds over 1,500,000 distinct CDR3 sequences, and around 50% of those were seen once. Around 2.1% of the sample comes from the top ten.

The full study reports these points: The percentage of naive T cells measured by flow cytometry correlated strongly with observed TCR beta diversity. Estimates of total diversity from one million sequenced T cells were regarded as lower bounds and underestimates. Donor CMV infection status was unknown, potentially confounding age-related changes in expanded clonotypes. The long-lived group showed more naive CD4+ T cells, fewer expanded clones and increased TCR diversity than the aged group, suggesting age selection. As age increased, observed TCR beta diversity per million T cells dropped in a roughly linear way, and a significant reduction was already evident by age around 41. Conclusive comparison of naive and antigen-experienced compartments was prevented by the profiling of bulk unsorted PBMCs.

The source of this sequence is a woman in her thirties or forties in good health. Rearrangement joined TRBV7-2 to TRBJ2-2, and 7 junctional nucleotides match TRBD1. Source material: blood. The CDR3 is CASSFRQGKVGGELFF. The nucleotide sequence is TGTGCCAGCAGCTTCCGACAGGGAAAGGTGGGCGGGGAGCTGTTTTTT. When the CDR3 is completed using the reference TRBV7-2 and TRBJ2-2 genes on either side, the full variable domain is GAGVSQSPSNKVTEKGKDVELRCDPISGHTALYWYRQSLGQGLEFLIYFQGNSAPDKSGLPSDRFSAERTGGSVSTLTIQRTQQEDSAVYLCASSFRQGKVGGELFFGEGSRLTVL.